Described below is a single T cell receptor beta chain sequence and its context. Antigen: not known. The record originates from a study of T cell responses to AZD1222 COVID-19 vaccine. Points from the study as a whole: Baseline testing showed seropositivity in only a handful of AZD1222 recipients. Repertoires were obtained solely post-peak T cell response. Clonal diversity may have been underestimated in mostly white British donors. Spike-specific TCR breadth and depth were elevated following two AZD1222 doses.

The CDR3 is 16 amino acids. Germline CDR1 is MDHEN and CDR2 is SYDVKM. V lost 7 bases and J lost 6, with 22 bases in between. Produced via immunoSEQ multiplex PCR; TCRdb's table is partial and in-frame only. The sample shows around 120,000 clones, about 79% of them seen only once. This sequence originates from an adult who received the AZD1222 COVID-19 vaccine. The sample consisted of peripheral blood, taken 28 days after the second AZD1222 dose. The V gene is TRBV28, the J gene TRBJ1-5; D perhaps matches TRBD1 (6 bases). For the CDR3, the DNA is TGTGCCAGCAAAGCAATTGGGGGGGGCTCGAGTCAGCCCCAGCATTTT. Translation gives CASKAIGGGSSQPQHF.